This T cell receptor beta chain was identified in a study of cytomegalovirus exposure and HLA in healthy donors. The PCR used 60 Vbeta and 13 Jbeta primers. Data came from immunoSEQ multiplex PCR; TCRdb stores just in-frame clones and leaves some out. Of about 140,000 clones listed, roughly three quarters are singletons. Between the trimmed V and J ends, which lost 4 bases and 2 bases, there was a span of 8 bases. The V gene's germline CDR1 is SGHDN and CDR2 FVKESK. This CDR3 has 13 amino acids. Study results and limitations: The authors later linked a missense DCLRE1C variant to TCR beta V- and J-gene trimming.

On this clone itself: Its antigen is not known.

Sample: PBMCs. The clonotype originates from a male donor in good health and CMV-seronegative. The rearrangement links TRBV14 to TRBJ2-5; D is unclear. The CDR3 DNA follows: TGTGCCAGCAGCCGCGTCGGTCAAGAGACCCAGTACTTC. Its protein product is CASSRVGQETQYF.